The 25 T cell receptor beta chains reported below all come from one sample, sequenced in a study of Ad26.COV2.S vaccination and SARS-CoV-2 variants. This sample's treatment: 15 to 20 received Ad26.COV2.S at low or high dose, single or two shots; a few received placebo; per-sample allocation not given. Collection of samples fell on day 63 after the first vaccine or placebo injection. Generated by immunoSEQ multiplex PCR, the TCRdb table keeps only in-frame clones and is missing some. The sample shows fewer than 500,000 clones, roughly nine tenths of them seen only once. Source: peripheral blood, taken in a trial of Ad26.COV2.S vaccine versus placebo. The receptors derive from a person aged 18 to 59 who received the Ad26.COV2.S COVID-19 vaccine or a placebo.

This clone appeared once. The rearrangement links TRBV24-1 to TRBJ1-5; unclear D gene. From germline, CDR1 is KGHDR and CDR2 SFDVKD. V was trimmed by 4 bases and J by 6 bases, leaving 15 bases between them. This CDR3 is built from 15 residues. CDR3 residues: CATSDKDGFGQPQHF. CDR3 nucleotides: TGTGCCACCAGTGACAAGGACGGGTTCGGTCAGCCCCAGCATTTT.

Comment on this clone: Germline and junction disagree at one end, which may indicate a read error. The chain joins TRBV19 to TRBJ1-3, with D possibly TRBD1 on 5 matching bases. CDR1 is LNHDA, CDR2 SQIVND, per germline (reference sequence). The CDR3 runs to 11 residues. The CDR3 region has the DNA TGTGCCAGTAGGAACAGGCGGGAGAAGGATTTT. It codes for CASRNRREKDF.

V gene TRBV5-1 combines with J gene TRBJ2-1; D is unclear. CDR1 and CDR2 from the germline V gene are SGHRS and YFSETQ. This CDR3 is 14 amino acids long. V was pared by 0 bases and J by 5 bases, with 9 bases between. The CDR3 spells CASSLVAGHNEQFF. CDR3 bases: TGCGCCAGCAGCTTGGTGGCAGGCCACAATGAGCAGTTCTTC.

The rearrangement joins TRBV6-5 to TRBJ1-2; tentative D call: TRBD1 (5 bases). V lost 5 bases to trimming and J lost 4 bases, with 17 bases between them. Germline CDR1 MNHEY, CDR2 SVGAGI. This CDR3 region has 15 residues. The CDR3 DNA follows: TGTGCCAGCAGTCCCCAGGGTGGCTCCCCCTATGGCTACACCTTC. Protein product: CASSPQGGSPYGYTF.

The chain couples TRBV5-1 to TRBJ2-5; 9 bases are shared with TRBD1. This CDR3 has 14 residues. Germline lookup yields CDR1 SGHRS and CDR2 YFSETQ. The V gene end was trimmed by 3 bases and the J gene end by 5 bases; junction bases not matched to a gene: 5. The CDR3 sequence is CASSSGDRAETQYF. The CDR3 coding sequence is TGCGCCAGCAGCTCGGGGGACAGGGCGGAGACCCAGTACTTC.

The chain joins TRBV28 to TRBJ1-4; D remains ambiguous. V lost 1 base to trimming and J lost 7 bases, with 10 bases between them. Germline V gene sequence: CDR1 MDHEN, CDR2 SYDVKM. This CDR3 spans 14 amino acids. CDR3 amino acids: CASSLSASIEKLFF. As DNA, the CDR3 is TGTGCCAGCAGTTTATCAGCCTCGATTGAAAAACTGTTTTTT.

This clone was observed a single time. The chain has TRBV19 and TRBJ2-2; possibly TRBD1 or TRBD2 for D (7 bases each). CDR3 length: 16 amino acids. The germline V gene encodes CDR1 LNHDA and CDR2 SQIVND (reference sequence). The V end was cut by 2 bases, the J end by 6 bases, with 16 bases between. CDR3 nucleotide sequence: TGTGCCAGTAGTATAAGTTCAGGGGGAGGGGCCGGGGAGCTGTTTTTT. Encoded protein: CASSISSGGGAGELFF.

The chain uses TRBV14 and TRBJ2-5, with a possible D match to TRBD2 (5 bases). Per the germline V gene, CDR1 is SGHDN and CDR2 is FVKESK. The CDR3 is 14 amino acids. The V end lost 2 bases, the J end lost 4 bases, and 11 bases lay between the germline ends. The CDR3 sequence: CASSQLNLAETQYF. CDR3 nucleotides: TGTGCCAGCAGCCAACTTAACCTAGCAGAGACCCAGTACTTC.

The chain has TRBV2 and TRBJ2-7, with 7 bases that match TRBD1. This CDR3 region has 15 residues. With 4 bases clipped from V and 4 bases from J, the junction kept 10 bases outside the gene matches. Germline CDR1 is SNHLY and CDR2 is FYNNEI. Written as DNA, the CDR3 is TGTGCCAGCAGTGTTGACAGGGAGCGATCTTACGAGCAGTACTTC. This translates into CASSVDRERSYEQYF.

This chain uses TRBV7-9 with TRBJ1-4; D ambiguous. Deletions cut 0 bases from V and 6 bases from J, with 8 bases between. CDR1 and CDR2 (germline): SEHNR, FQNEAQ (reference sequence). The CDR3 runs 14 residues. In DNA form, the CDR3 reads TGTGCCAGCAGCTTAGCTCTGGGAGATGAAAAACTGTTTTTT. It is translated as CASSLALGDEKLFF.

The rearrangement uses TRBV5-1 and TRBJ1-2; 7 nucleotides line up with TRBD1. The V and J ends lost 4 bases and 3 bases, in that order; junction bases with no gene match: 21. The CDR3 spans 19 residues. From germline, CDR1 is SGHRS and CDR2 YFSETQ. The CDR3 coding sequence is TGCGCCAGCAGCCTCGGCCCCTCGGGACAGTCTCGAGGGGACTATGGCTACACCTTC. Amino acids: CASSLGPSGQSRGDYGYTF.

The CDR3 loop is CAWSVGSSSYYNEQFF. CDR3 DNA sequence: TGTGCCTGGAGTGTAGGGTCTAGCAGCTACTACAATGAGCAGTTCTTC. The chain uses TRBV30 and TRBJ2-1, with D perhaps matching TRBD2 (5 bases). The germline V gene has CDR1 GTSNPN and CDR2 SVGIG (reference sequence). The ends were cut back, 0 bases at V and 3 bases at J, with 15 bases in the middle. The CDR3 contains 16 residues. The variable domain in full, completed from reference TRBV30 and TRBJ2-1, reads SQTIHQWPATLVQPVGSPLSLECTVEGTSNPNLYWYRQAAGRGLQLLFYSVGIGQISSEVPQNLSASRPQDRQFILSSKKLLLSDSGFYLCAWSVGSSSYYNEQFFGPGTRLTVL.

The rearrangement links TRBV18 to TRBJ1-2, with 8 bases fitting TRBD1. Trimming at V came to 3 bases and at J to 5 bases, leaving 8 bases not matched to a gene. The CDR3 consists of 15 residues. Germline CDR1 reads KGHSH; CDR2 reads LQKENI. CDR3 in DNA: TGTGCCAGCTCACCGCCGGGACAGGAGTTTTATGGCTACACCTTC. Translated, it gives CASSPPGQEFYGYTF.

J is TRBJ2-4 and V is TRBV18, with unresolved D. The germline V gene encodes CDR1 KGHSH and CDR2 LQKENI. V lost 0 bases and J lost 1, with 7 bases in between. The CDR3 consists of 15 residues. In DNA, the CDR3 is TGTGCCAGCTCACCACCGCAGGTTGCCAAAAACATTCAGTACTTC. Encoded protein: CASSPPQVAKNIQYF.

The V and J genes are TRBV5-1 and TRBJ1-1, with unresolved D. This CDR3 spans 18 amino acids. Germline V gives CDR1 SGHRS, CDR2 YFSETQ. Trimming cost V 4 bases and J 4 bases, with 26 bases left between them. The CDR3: CASSVSWAFGSSSTEAFF. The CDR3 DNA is TGCGCCAGCAGCGTGTCCTGGGCCTTCGGTAGTTCGAGCACTGAAGCTTTCTTT.

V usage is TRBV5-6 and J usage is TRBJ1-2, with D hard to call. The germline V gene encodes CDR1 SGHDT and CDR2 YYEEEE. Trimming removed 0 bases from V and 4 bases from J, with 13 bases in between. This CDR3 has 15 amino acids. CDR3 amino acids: CASSLGHLFTYGYTF. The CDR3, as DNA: TGTGCCAGCAGCTTGGGCCATCTGTTTACCTATGGCTACACCTTC.

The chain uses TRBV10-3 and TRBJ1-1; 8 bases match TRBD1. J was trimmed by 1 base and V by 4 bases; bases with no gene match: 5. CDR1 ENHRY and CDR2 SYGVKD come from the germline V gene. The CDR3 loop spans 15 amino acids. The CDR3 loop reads CAISGPGQGNTEAFF. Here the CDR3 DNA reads TGTGCCATCAGTGGACCAGGACAGGGGAACACTGAAGCTTTCTTT.

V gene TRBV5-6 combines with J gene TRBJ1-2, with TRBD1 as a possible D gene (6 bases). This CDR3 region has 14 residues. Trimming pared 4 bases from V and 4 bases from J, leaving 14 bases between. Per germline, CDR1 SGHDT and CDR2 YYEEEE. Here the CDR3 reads CASSRPGQSYGYTF. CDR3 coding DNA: TGTGCCAGCAGCCGCCCTGGACAGTCCTATGGCTACACCTTC.

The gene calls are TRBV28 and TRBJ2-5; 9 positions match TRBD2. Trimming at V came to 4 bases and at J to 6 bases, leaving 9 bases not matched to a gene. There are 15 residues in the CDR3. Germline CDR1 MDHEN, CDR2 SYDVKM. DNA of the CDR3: TGTGCCAGCAGTTCACCCGCGGGGGGGCCGAAGACCCAGTACTTC. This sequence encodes CASSSPAGGPKTQYF.

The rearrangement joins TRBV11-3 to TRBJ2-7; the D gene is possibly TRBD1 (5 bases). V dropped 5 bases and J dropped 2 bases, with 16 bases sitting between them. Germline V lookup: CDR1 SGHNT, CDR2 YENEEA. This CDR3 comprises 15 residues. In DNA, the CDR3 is TGTGCCAGCAGCCGATCCTTCCCAGGGACCTACGAGCAGTACGTC. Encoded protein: CASSRSFPGTYEQYV.

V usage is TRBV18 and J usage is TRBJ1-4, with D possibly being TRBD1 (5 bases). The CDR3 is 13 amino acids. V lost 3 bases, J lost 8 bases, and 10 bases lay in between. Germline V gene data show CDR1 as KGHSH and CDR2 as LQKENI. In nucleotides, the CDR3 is TGTGCCAGCTCACCTTCCTGGGGGGAAAAACTGTTTTTT. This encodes CASSPSWGEKLFF.

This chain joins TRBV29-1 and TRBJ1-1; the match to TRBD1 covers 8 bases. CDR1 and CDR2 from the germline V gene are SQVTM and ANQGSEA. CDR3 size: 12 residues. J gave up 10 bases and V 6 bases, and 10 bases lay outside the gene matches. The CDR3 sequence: CSVRGQVLRAFF. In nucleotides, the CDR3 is TGCAGCGTGAGGGGACAGGTGCTAAGAGCTTTCTTT.

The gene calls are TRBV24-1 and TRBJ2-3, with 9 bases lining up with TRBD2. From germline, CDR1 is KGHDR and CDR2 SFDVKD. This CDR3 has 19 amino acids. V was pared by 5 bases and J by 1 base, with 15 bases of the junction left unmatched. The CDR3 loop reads CATSGPSGDKFRGTDTQYF. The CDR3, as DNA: TGTGCCACCAGTGGTCCTAGCGGGGATAAATTTCGTGGCACAGATACGCAGTATTTT.

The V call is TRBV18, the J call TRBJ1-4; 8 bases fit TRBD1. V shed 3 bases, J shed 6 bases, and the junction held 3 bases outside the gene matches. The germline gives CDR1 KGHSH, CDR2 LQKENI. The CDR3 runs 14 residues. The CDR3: CASSPDRGDEKLFF. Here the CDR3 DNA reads TGTGCCAGCTCACCCGACAGGGGAGATGAAAAACTGTTTTTT.

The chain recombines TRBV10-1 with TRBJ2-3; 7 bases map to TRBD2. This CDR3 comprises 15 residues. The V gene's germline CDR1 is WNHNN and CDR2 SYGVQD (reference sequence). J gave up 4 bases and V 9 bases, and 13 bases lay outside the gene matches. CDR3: CARPPWAGDSDTQYF. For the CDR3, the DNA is TGCGCCAGACCTCCCTGGGCGGGGGATTCAGATACGCAGTATTTT.